A single sample is the source of the 18 T cell receptor beta chains below, sequenced in a study of long-term antiretroviral therapy in people with HIV. It was version v3.0 of the immunoSEQ assay that was run at survey level. Using immunoSEQ multiplex PCR, the repertoire was profiled, and TCRdb retains in-frame clones only, with some absent. This table holds around 20,000 clones, over 70% found once. Sequencing used unsorted PBMCs, obtained 0.5 years before starting antiretroviral therapy. The source of these receptors is a man between 18 and 35 years old with HIV.

V and J are TRBV4-1 and TRBJ1-1; D perhaps matches TRBD1 (5 bases). Germline CDR1 MGHRA, CDR2 YSYEKL. The CDR3 has 14 amino acids. Trimming took off 4 bases at V and 5 bases at J, with 14 bases between the two ends. The CDR3 coding sequence is TGCGCCAGCAGCCCTGACCAGGGTAGGACTGAAGCTTTCTTT. Its translation: CASSPDQGRTEAFF.

This clone was seen only once. The chain recombines TRBV9 with TRBJ2-2; D gene unclear. Germline loops: CDR1 SGDLS, CDR2 YYNGEE. The V end lost 0 bases, the J end lost 6 bases, and 3 bases lay between the germline ends. The CDR3 covers 12 residues. This chain's CDR3 is CASSVASGELFF. As DNA, the CDR3 is TGTGCCAGCAGCGTAGCGTCCGGGGAGCTGTTTTTT.

This rearrangement joins TRBV5-1 to TRBJ2-1; TRBD2 agrees at 8 bases. The CDR3 has 13 residues. Germline lookup yields CDR1 SGHRS and CDR2 YFSETQ. V was pared by 4 bases and J by 7 bases, with 4 bases of the junction left unmatched. CDR3 protein: CASSAGGGNEQFF. In DNA form, the CDR3 reads TGCGCCAGCAGCGCCGGGGGGGGAAATGAGCAGTTCTTC.

The table lists this clone with a few counts. The chain couples TRBV7-5 to TRBJ2-4; the table assigns TRBD2, which was not confirmed against the DNA. TRBV7-5 is a known pseudogene. The CDR3 length is 14 residues. The CDR3 DNA follows: TGTGCCAGAAGCTTAGCACCTAATCGGGACTCCTACTACTTC. Translation: CARSLAPNRDSYYF.

This clone was recorded only once. This chain connects TRBV5-6 to TRBJ2-1; 7 nucleotides line up with TRBD1. CDR1 is SGHDT and CDR2 is YYEEEE in the germline V gene. Trimming cost V 1 base and J 5 bases; bases outside gene matches: 6. This CDR3 comprises 15 residues. CDR3 sequence (DNA): TGTGCCAGCAGCTTGTCCAGGGGGTTAAACAATGAGCAGTTCTTC. Translation gives CASSLSRGLNNEQFF.

V is TRBV10-3 and J is TRBJ2-1, with 10 bases that match TRBD1. After removal of 7 bases from V and 4 bases from J, the junction contained 4 bases not matched to a gene. Germline lookup yields CDR1 ENHRY and CDR2 SYGVKD. This CDR3 is built from 14 residues. The CDR3 DNA follows: TGTGCCATCACCGAGGGACAGGGGTACAATGAGCAGTTCTTC. As protein: CAITEGQGYNEQFF.

The V call is TRBV29-1, the J call TRBJ2-1; D gene ambiguous. V was trimmed by 3 bases and J by 7 bases, leaving 7 bases between them. Germline CDR1 is SQVTM and CDR2 is ANQGSEA. The CDR3 spans 11 residues. CDR3 coding DNA: TGCAGCGTTGAGGCACGTAATGAGCAGTTCTTC. Translation gives CSVEARNEQFF.

The J gene is TRBJ1-4, the V gene TRBV7-9; D perhaps matches TRBD1 (5 bases). CDR3 length equals 15 residues. V gave up 5 bases and J gave up 7 bases, with 17 bases separating them. In germline, CDR1 is SEHNR, CDR2 FQNEAQ (reference sequence). In nucleotides, the CDR3 is TGTGCCAGCAGCCTCCCCGTAGGGGCGGGTGAAAAACTGTTTTTT. Its protein product is CASSLPVGAGEKLFF.

The genes are TRBV7-9 and TRBJ2-3, with D unclear. Deletions cut 2 bases from V and 0 bases from J, with 9 bases between. Germline V gene data show CDR1 as SEHNR and CDR2 as FQNEAQ (reference sequence). The CDR3 contains 15 residues. Here the CDR3 reads CASSLYGSSTDTQYF. CDR3 DNA: TGTGCCAGCAGCTTATACGGATCTAGCACAGATACGCAGTATTTT.

The V gene is TRBV9, the J gene TRBJ2-7; 7 bases map to TRBD1. The junction had 8 bases not matched to a gene; V was cut back by 3 bases and J by 2 bases. This CDR3 is 15 amino acids long. Germline V gene lookup returns CDR1 SGDLS and CDR2 YYNGEE. The CDR3 DNA sequence: TGTGCCAGCAGCGCCGGGGACAGCCGCGCCTACGAGCAGTACTTC. It encodes CASSAGDSRAYEQYF. The full variable domain, rest sourced from reference TRBV9 and TRBJ2-7, is DSGVTQTPKHLITATGQRVTLRCSPRSGDLSVYWYQQSLDQGLQFLIQYYNGEERAKGNILERFSAQQFPDLHSELNLSSLELGDSALYFCASSAGDSRAYEQYFGPGTRLTVT.

The chain carries TRBV18 and TRBJ1-2; TRBD1 agrees at 11 bases. The CDR3 has 13 residues. CDR1 KGHSH and CDR2 LQKENI come from the germline V gene. V lost 6 bases to trimming and J lost 7 bases; unmatched junction nucleotides: 4. Written as DNA, the CDR3 is TGTGCCAGCTCTCCGGACAGGGGGCCTGGCTACACCTTC. It specifies CASSPDRGPGYTF.

The DNA for the CDR3 is TGTGCTAGTGGTCATTGGGACAGACCCTACGAGCAGTACTTC. It encodes CASGHWDRPYEQYF. This rearrangement joins TRBV12-5 to TRBJ2-7, with TRBD1 identical over 7 bases. V lost 5 bases and J lost 2; bases outside the gene matches: 6. The CDR3 sequence is 14 residues long. Germline-derived CDR1 and CDR2 are LGHNT and FRNRAP.

This chain joins TRBV19 and TRBJ2-2; D is unresolved. The CDR3 runs to 13 residues. V was shortened by 3 bases and J by 4 bases, with 6 bases between the two germline ends. In germline, CDR1 is LNHDA, CDR2 SQIVND (reference sequence). CDR3 nucleotides: TGTGCCAGTAGTATTAGGCTCACCGGGGAGCTGTTTTTT. This encodes CASSIRLTGELFF.

This clone was seen a handful of times. The chain joins TRBV9 to TRBJ2-1, with 9 bases identical to TRBD1. The CDR3 runs to 18 residues. CDR1 SGDLS and CDR2 YYNGEE come from the germline V gene. The J segment lost 2 bases and the V segment lost 4 bases, leaving 13 bases of the junction unmatched. Written as DNA, the CDR3 is TGTGCCAGCAGCCCACGAAGGACAGGGGACGGGGCCTACAATGAGCAGTTCTTC. It encodes CASSPRRTGDGAYNEQFF.

The J gene is TRBJ1-3, the V gene TRBV9, with D maybe TRBD1 (6 bases). Germline CDR1 SGDLS, CDR2 YYNGEE. V shed 7 bases and J shed 4 bases, with 15 bases lying between them. The CDR3 loop spans 14 amino acids. CDR3 amino acids: CASGMGAEGNTIYF. The DNA for the CDR3 is TGTGCCAGCGGCATGGGGGCAGAAGGAAACACCATATATTTT.

The chain joins TRBV4-2 to TRBJ1-2; the match to TRBD1 covers 8 bases. CDR1 and CDR2 (germline): LGHNA, YNFKEQ. This CDR3 is built from 16 residues. J was trimmed by 4 bases and V by 0 bases; bases with no gene match: 7. The CDR3 sequence: CASSQDRQGSSYGYTF. The CDR3 DNA sequence: TGTGCCAGCAGCCAAGATCGACAGGGGAGCAGCTATGGCTACACCTTC.

The chain couples TRBV18 to TRBJ2-1, with 16 bases that match TRBD2. The CDR3 has 16 amino acids. Losses at the gene ends were 4 bases for V and 9 bases for J; bases not matched to a gene: 6. CDR1 and CDR2 from the germline V gene are KGHSH and LQKENI. The CDR3 here is CASSLSGLAGGAEQFF. The CDR3 DNA follows: TGTGCCAGCTCACTCTCGGGACTAGCGGGAGGGGCTGAGCAGTTCTTC.

V and J are TRBV6-6 and TRBJ1-2; tentative D call: TRBD1 (6 bases). In germline, CDR1 is MNHNY, CDR2 SVGAGI (reference sequence). V was pared by 6 bases and J by 7 bases, with 18 bases between. CDR3 length: 14 residues. CDR3 sequence reads: CASSPVPGGGGYTF. The CDR3 DNA is TGTGCCAGCAGCCCCGTCCCGGGGGGCGGTGGCTACACCTTC.